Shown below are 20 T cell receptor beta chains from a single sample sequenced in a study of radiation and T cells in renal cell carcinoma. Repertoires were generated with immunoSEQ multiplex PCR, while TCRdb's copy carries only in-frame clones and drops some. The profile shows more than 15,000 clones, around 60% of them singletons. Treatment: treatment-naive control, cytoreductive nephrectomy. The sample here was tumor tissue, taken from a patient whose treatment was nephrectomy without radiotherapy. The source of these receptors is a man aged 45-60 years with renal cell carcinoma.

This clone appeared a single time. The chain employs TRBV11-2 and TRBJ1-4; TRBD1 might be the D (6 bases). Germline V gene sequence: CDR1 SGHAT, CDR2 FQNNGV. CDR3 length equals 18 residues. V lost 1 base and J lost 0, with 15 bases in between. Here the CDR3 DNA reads TGTGCCAGCAGCTTAGTCCCCCCTAACAGGGCAACTAATGAAAAACTGTTTTTT. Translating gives CASSLVPPNRATNEKLFF.

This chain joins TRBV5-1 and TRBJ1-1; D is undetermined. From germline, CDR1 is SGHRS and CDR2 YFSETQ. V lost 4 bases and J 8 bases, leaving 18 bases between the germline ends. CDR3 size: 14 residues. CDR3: CASSTRGGEKEAFF. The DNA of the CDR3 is TGCGCCAGCAGCACAAGAGGCGGGGAAAAGGAAGCTTTCTTT.

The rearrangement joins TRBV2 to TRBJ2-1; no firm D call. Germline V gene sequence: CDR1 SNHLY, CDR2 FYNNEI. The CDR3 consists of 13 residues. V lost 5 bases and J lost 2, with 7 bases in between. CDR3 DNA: TGTGCCAGCAGTAGTTTCCCCTACAATGAGCAGTTCTTC. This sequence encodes CASSSFPYNEQFF.

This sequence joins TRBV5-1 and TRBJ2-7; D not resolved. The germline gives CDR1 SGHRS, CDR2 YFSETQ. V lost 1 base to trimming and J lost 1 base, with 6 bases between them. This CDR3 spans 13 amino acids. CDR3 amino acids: CASSLLGSYEQYF. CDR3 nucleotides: TGCGCCAGCAGCTTGCTGGGGTCCTACGAGCAGTACTTC.

The CDR3 coding sequence is TGTGCCAGCAGCTTCGAGGGGGACTACGAGCAGTACTTC. Translating gives CASSFEGDYEQYF. The rearrangement links TRBV5-6 to TRBJ2-7, with a tentative D call TRBD1 (6 bases). Between the trimmed V and J ends, which lost 2 bases and 3 bases, there was a span of 9 bases. Per germline, CDR1 SGHDT and CDR2 YYEEEE. The CDR3 runs to 13 residues.

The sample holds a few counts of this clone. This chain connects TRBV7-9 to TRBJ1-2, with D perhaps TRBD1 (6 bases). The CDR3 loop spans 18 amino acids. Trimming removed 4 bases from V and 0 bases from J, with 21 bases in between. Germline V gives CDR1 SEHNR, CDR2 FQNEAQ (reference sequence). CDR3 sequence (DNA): TGTGCCAGCAGCTCGTTTCCCGGACAGCACCTCCCTAACTATGGCTACACCTTC. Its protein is CASSSFPGQHLPNYGYTF.

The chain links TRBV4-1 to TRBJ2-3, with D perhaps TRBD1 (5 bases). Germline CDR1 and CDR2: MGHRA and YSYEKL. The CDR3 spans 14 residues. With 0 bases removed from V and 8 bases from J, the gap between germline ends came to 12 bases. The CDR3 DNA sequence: TGCGCCAGCAGCCAAGACCCGACCCAGGGTACGCAGTATTTT. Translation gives CASSQDPTQGTQYF.

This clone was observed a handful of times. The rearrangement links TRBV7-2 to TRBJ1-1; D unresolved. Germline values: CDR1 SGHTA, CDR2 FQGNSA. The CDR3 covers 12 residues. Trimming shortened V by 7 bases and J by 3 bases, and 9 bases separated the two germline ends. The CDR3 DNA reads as TGTGCCAGCAAGGGCCGGCACACTGAAGCTTTCTTT. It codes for CASKGRHTEAFF.

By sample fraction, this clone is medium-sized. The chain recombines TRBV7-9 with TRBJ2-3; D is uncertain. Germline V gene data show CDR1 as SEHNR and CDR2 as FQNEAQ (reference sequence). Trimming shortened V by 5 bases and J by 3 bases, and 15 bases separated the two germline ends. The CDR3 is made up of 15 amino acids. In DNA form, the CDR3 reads TGTGCCAGCAGCCGTCCCTATCCAAGGACAGATACGCAGTATTTT. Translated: CASSRPYPRTDTQYF.

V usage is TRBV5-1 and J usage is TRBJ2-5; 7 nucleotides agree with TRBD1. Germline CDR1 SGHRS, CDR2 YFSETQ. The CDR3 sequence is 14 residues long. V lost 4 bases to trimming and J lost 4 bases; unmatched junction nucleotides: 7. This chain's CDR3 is CASSRDSRLETQYF. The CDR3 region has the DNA TGCGCCAGCAGCAGGGACAGCCGTTTAGAGACCCAGTACTTC.

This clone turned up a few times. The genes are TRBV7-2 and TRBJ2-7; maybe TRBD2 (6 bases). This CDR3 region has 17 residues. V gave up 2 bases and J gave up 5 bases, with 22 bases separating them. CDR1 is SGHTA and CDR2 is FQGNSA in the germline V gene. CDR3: CASSLFPPYNLANEQYF. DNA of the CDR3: TGTGCCAGCAGCTTATTTCCACCCTATAACCTAGCGAACGAGCAGTACTTC. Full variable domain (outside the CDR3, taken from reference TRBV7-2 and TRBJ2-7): GAGVSQSPSNKVTEKGKDVELRCDPISGHTALYWYRQSLGQGLEFLIYFQGNSAPDKSGLPSDRFSAERTGGSVSTLTIQRTQQEDSAVYLCASSLFPPYNLANEQYFGPGTRLTVT.

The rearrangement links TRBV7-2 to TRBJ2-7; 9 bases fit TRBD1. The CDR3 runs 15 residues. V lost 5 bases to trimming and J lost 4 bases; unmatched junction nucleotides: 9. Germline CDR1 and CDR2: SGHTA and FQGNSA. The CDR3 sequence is CASSTYRGQGYEQYF. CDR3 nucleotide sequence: TGTGCCAGCAGCACATACAGGGGGCAAGGATACGAGCAGTACTTC.

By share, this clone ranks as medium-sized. CDR3 sequence reads: CASRLADRGNIQYF. CDR3 bases: TGTGCCAGCAGACTAGCGGATCGTGGAAACATTCAGTACTTC. The chain is built from TRBV2 and TRBJ2-4; 8 bases match TRBD2. The germline CDR1 and CDR2 sequences are SNHLY and FYNNEI. J was trimmed by 6 bases and V by 6 bases; bases with no gene match: 7. This CDR3 is built from 14 residues.

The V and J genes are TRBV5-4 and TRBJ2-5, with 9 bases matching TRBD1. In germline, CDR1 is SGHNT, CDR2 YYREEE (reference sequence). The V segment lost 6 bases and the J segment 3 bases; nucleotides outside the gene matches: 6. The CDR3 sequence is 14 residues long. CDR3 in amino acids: CASMDRGAKETQYF. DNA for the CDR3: TGTGCCAGCATGGACAGGGGCGCCAAAGAGACCCAGTACTTC.

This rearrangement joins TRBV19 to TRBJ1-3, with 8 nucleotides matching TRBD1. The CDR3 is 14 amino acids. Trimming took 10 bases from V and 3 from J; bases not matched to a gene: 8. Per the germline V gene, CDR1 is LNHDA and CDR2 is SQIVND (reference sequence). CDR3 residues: CATYGQGVGNTIYF. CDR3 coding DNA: TGTGCCACCTACGGACAGGGAGTTGGAAACACCATATATTTT.

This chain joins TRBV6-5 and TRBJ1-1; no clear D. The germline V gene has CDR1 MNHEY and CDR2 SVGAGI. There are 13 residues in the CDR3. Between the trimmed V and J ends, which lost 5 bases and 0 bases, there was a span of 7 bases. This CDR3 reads CASSATVNTEAFF. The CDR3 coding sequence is TGTGCCAGCAGTGCAACAGTGAACACTGAAGCTTTCTTT.

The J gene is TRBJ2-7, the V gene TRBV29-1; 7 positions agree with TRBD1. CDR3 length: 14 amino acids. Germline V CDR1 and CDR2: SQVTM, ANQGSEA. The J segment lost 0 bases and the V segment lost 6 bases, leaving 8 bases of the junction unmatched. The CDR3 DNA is TGCAGCGTAATGACAGGGCGCAGCTCCTACGAGCAGTACTTC. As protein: CSVMTGRSSYEQYF.

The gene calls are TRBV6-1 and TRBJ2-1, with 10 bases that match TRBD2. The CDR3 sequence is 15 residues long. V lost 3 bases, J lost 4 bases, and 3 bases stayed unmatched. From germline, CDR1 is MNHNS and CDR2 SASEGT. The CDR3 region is CASSDERGGYNEQFF. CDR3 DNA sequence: TGTGCCAGCAGTGATGAGCGGGGGGGTTACAATGAGCAGTTCTTC.

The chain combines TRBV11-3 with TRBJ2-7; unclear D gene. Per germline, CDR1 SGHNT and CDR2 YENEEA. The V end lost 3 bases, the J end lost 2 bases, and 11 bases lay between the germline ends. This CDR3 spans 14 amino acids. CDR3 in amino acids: CASSLQDGTYEQYF. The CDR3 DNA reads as TGTGCCAGCAGCTTGCAGGACGGCACCTACGAGCAGTACTTC.

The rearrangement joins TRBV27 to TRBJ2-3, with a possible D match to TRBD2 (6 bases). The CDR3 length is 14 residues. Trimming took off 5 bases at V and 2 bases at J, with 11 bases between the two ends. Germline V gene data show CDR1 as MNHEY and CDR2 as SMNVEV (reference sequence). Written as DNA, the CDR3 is TGTGCCAGCAGTCCCGGGGACTCCACAGATACGCAGTATTTT. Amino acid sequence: CASSPGDSTDTQYF.